This T cell receptor beta chain was observed in a study of T cell responses to AZD1222 COVID-19 vaccine. The study, taken as a whole, reports: White British ancestry dominated among donors, who included more females, and clonal diversity was possibly underestimated. Spike-specific TCR breadth and depth rose after two AZD1222 doses. AZD1222 recipients seropositive at baseline numbered only five to seven.

Concerning this clone itself: Its antigen is unidentified.

Only in-frame clones appear in the TCRdb table, and some are missing; sequencing was by immunoSEQ multiplex PCR. The sample holds approximately 120,000 clones, approximately 90% seen once. Germline CDR1 and CDR2: MDHEN and SYDVKM. V was clipped by 9 bases and J by 2 bases, with 8 bases between them. This CDR3 region has 11 residues. Here the sequenced sample was peripheral blood, taken on day 0 of AZD1222 vaccination. V usage is TRBV28 and J usage is TRBJ2-7; D ambiguous. This TCR came from an adult in good health. CDR3 bases: TGTGCCAGTAAGAATACCTACGAGCAGTACTTC. Its translation is CASKNTYEQYF.